The 14 T cell receptor beta chains in this list originate from one sample, sequenced in a study of human T cells and chemical hapten exposure. In TCRdb, the RACE reads were re-called with MiXCR into one record per CDR3 protein. The data contain some 79,000 distinct CDR3 sequences, 10% to 11% of them singletons. The sample's time point: patch test 3, about 24 weeks after DPC sensitization. The treatment is: therapeutic diphenylcyclopropenone sensitization with weekly scalp DPC. This sample comprised whole blood, obtained in connection with sensitization to the hapten diphenylcyclopropenone (DPC). These receptors were collected from a woman between 50 and 59 years old with alopecia areata. Some clones in this sample may be carry-over from other donors' samples.

This clonotype was found a few times. The gene calls are TRBV20-1 and TRBJ1-5; the D gene is possibly TRBD1 (6 bases). CDR3 size: 17 residues. CDR1 and CDR2 (germline): DFQATT, SNEGSKA (reference sequence). Between the trimmed V and J ends, which lost 6 bases and 1 base, there was a span of 22 bases. The chain's CDR3 is CSADGGVGARSNQPQHF. The CDR3 DNA follows: TGCAGTGCCGACGGCGGGGTGGGGGCGCGAAGCAATCAGCCCCAGCATTTT.

The chain recombines TRBV7-2 with TRBJ2-6, with a tentative D call TRBD1 (5 bases). The germline CDR1 and CDR2 sequences are SGHTA and FQGNSA. The CDR3 is made up of 15 amino acids. The V end lost 5 bases, the J end lost 1 base, and 9 bases lay between the germline ends. The CDR3 bases are TGTGCCAGCAGCCCGGACAATTCTGGGGCCAACGTCCTGACTTTC. The encoded protein is CASSPDNSGANVLTF.

The chain couples TRBV29-1 to TRBJ1-2, with 9 bases that match TRBD1. This CDR3 has 11 amino acids. The V gene's germline CDR1 is SQVTM and CDR2 ANQGSEA. Unmatched junction bases numbered 8, after V lost 6 bases and J lost 12 bases. CDR3 loop: CSVGDRVWHTF. The CDR3 region has the DNA TGCAGCGTGGGGGACAGGGTATGGCACACCTTC.

This clonotype was counted many times. The genes are TRBV9 and TRBJ1-6, with D uncertain. V gave up 0 bases and J gave up 4 bases, with 5 bases separating them. Germline V gene sequence: CDR1 SGDLS, CDR2 YYNGEE. The CDR3 contains 14 residues. CDR3 residues: CASSVGQYNSPLHF. In nucleotides, the CDR3 is TGTGCCAGCAGCGTAGGACAATATAATTCACCCCTCCACTTT.

V usage is TRBV30 and J usage is TRBJ2-1; possibly TRBD1 for D (6 bases). Germline V gene lookup returns CDR1 GTSNPN and CDR2 SVGIG (reference sequence). CDR3 length: 14 amino acids. V lost 4 bases to trimming and J lost 6 bases, with 16 bases between them. This CDR3 is CAWTPGHVSNEQFF. The CDR3 region has the DNA TGTGCCTGGACGCCGGGACATGTGAGCAATGAGCAGTTCTTC. The variable domain in full, with the rest retrieved from reference TRBV30 and TRBJ2-1, is SQTIHQWPATLVQPVGSPLSLECTVEGTSNPNLYWYRQAAGRGLQLLFYSVGIGQISSEVPQNLSASRPQDRQFILSSKKLLLSDSGFYLCAWTPGHVSNEQFFGPGTRLTVL.

The CDR3 DNA is TGCAGTGCCCCCCTCCTAGCGGGACACGAGCAGTTCTTC. It encodes CSAPLLAGHEQFF. This chain uses TRBV20-1 with TRBJ2-1, with 9 bases aligning to TRBD2. CDR3 size: 13 residues. Germline CDR1 reads DFQATT; CDR2 reads SNEGSKA (reference sequence). V lost 6 bases to trimming and J lost 10 bases; unmatched junction nucleotides: 10.

This clonotype was seen many times. The chain couples TRBV6-2 or TRBV6-3 to TRBJ2-5; tentative D call: TRBD2 (7 bases). Germline lookup yields CDR1 MNHEY and CDR2 SVGEGT. The length of the CDR3 is 17 residues. Trimming took off 2 bases at V and 1 base at J, with 17 bases between the two ends. The CDR3 nucleotides read TGTGCCAGCAGTTACGGGACCTTCGGGGGGCTCCAAGAGACCCAGTACTTC. Its translation: CASSYGTFGGLQETQYF.

This clonotype was counted at least ten times. The V call is TRBV3-1, the J call TRBJ2-2; no definite D call. V lost 0 bases, J lost 0 bases, and 2 bases lay in between. Per the germline V gene, CDR1 is LGHDT and CDR2 is YNNKEL (reference sequence). The CDR3 has 14 residues. In nucleotides, the CDR3 is TGTGCCAGCAGCCAAGACTCGAACACCGGGGAGCTGTTTTTT. Protein sequence: CASSQDSNTGELFF. Looking up the rest from reference TRBV3-1 and TRBJ2-2 gives the full variable domain: DTAVSQTPKYLVTQMGNDKSIKCEQNLGHDTMYWYKQDSKKFLKIMFSYNNKELIINETVPNRFSPKSPDKAHLNLHINSLELGDSAVYFCASSQDSNTGELFFGEGSRLTVL.

This clonotype occurred a few times. The chain employs TRBV28 and TRBJ2-2; no definite D call. The CDR3 is 11 amino acids. Trimming took 3 bases from V and 8 from J, leaving 4 bases between them. Germline CDR1 MDHEN, CDR2 SYDVKM. The CDR3 region is CASSFRGELFF. CDR3 in DNA: TGTGCCAGCAGTTTTAGGGGGGAGCTGTTTTTT.

This clonotype was counted a few times. CDR3: CASSLDWGPGAPDTQYF. In DNA form, the CDR3 reads TGTGCCAGCAGCTTGGATTGGGGACCGGGCGCCCCAGATACGCAGTATTTT. The rearrangement links TRBV5-6 to TRBJ2-3; perhaps D is TRBD1 or TRBD2 (5 bases each). Germline assignment: CDR1 SGHDT and CDR2 YYEEEE. The CDR3 totals 17 residues. Trimming stripped 0 bases from V and 4 bases from J, with 18 bases between.

The chain has TRBV9 and TRBJ2-1, with 15 bases matching TRBD2. The germline gives CDR1 SGDLS, CDR2 YYNGEE. V lost 2 bases, J lost 9 bases, and 15 bases stayed unmatched. The CDR3 spans 19 residues. CDR3 loop: CASSVSFGGLAGGRSEQFF. CDR3 nucleotide sequence: TGTGCCAGCAGCGTGTCCTTTGGGGGACTAGCGGGAGGAAGGAGTGAGCAGTTCTTC.

About this clonotype itself: Being one base from a much bigger clone, this may be a read error. The rearrangement links TRBV12-3 or TRBV12-4 to TRBJ1-1, with D unclear. CDR3 length equals 13 residues. CDR3 amino acids: CASSRTATTKAFF. The CDR3 DNA is TGTGCCAGCAGCCGGACGGCTACCACTAAAGCTTTCTTT.

This clonotype was observed a handful of times. The chain employs TRBV19 and TRBJ2-1; 8 positions match TRBD2. CDR1 is LNHDA and CDR2 is SQIVND in the germline V gene (reference sequence). The CDR3 runs to 15 residues. Unmatched junction bases numbered 11, after V lost 6 bases and J lost 7 bases. The CDR3 DNA sequence: TGTGCCAGTAGATATAGCGGGACCTTTGGGAATGAGCAGTTCTTC. It encodes CASRYSGTFGNEQFF.

The J gene is TRBJ2-5, the V gene TRBV7-8; D remains ambiguous. This CDR3 is 15 amino acids long. V lost 5 bases to trimming and J lost 1 base, with 14 bases between them. The germline V gene encodes CDR1 SGHVS and CDR2 FQNEAQ. The CDR3, as DNA: TGTGCCAGCAGCCCAGGCAGCGTCCTCCAAGAGACCCAGTACTTC. It encodes CASSPGSVLQETQYF.